Here is one TCR beta chain with its context. This entry comes from a study of blood T cell repertoires in COVID-19. The overall study: PBMCs, B-cell-depleted T cells, or T cells provided the cDNA or gDNA that made up the material.

CDR1 and CDR2 from the germline V gene are MDHEN and SYDVKM. V shed 6 bases and J 3 bases; nucleotides not matched to a gene: 3. The CDR3 loop spans 13 amino acids. Per the original methods: Reference gene primer amplification yielded estimated nucleated cell counts. Using immunoSEQ multiplex PCR, the repertoire was profiled, and TCRdb retains in-frame clones only, with some absent. D and trimming were read from the DNA, whereas the V and J calls and clone size are those reported in that table. Of 150,000 or so clones listed, around 79% are singletons. Sequenced sample: peripheral blood. The sequence was obtained from a woman between 65 and 79 years old with COVID-19, enrolled during active disease. V gene TRBV28 combines with J gene TRBJ1-2; 8 bases align to TRBD1. The CDR3 here is CASSPDRDYGYTF. The CDR3 DNA reads TGTGCCAGCAGCCCGGACAGGGACTATGGCTACACCTTC.